In this sample, the clone carrying this T cell receptor (beta chain) turned up a few times. Its specificity is unknown. The junction and the germline gene differ at one end; a read error may be behind it. A constant-region primer served to make TCR beta cDNA from roughly 480 ng total RNA. For TCR beta, libraries were produced by three nested multiplex PCR rounds using slightly modified ARM-PCR. Both of the initial two PCR rounds ran for about 9 cycles and employed TRBV1-TRBV30 forward primers alongside a C-beta reverse primer. TCRdb itself ran the multiplex PCR reads through MiXCR, one entry per CDR3 protein. The data hold around 100,000 distinct CDR3 sequences, with around 71% observed a single time. The data derive from a study of tumor-infiltrating lymphocytes in primary liver carcinoma. Whole-study context: Tumor stage was T1-T3 N0M0, and tumor size was roughly 4 to 10 cm across.

This CDR3 has 15 residues. Co-extraction of RNA and DNA was performed on about 19-30 mg of unsorted bulk tissue. Study results and limitations: The 250 largest clones made up significantly more of tumor than blood repertoires (p = 0.039). Only about 7-24% of top clones were detected in each of the five tumor regions.

This rearrangement joins TRBV12-3 or TRBV12-4 to TRBJ1-1; maybe TRBD1 (5 bases). This TCR was recovered from a woman aged 55-75 years with primary liver carcinoma and hepatitis B virus infection. Sequenced input: liver tumor tissue from sampling region 2. Specified subset: tumor region T2, inferior pole. The CDR3 region is CASSLVLGTNTEALF. CDR3 DNA: TGTGCCAGCAGTTTAGTTCTTGGGACCAACACTGAAGCTCTCTTT.